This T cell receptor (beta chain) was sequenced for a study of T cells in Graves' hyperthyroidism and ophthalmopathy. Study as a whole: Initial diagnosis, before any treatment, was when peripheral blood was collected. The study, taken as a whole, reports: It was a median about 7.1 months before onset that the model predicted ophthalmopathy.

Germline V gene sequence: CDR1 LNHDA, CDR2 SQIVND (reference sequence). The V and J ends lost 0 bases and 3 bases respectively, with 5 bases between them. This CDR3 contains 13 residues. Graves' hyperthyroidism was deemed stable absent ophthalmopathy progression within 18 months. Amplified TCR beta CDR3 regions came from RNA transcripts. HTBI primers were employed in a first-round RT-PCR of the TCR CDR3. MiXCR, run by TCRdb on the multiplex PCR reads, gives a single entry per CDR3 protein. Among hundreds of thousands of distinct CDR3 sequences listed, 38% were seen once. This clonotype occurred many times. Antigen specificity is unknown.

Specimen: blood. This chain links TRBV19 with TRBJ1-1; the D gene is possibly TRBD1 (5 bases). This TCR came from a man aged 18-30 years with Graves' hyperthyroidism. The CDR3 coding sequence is TGTGCCAGTAGTATAGACAGGGACACTGAAGCTTTCTTT. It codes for CASSIDRDTEAFF.